This TCR beta chain was sequenced during a study of human T cells and chemical hapten exposure. Study at large: Small discrepancies in pooled library volume mainly accounted for the varying TCR yields per sample. Study-wide results and limits: The number of TCRs above 1 in 1000 frequency did not change after DPC sensitization.

The V end was cut by 8 bases, the J end by 0 bases, with 14 bases between. Per germline, CDR1 MNHEY and CDR2 SVGEGT. The CDR3 is 14 residues long. As to time point: healthy volunteer bleed at 6 weeks. Total RNA was isolated from whole blood that had not been fractionated. In this sample, this clonotype turned up many times. Its antigen remains unknown. Library construction involved attaching unique molecular identifiers to individual cDNA molecules, which allowed quantitative, reproducible TCR counting. The authors' processing: Sample TCR counts, which ranged from about 20,000 to 690,600, had a median of approximately 100,000. TCRdb used MiXCR to reprocess the RACE reads, holding one entry per CDR3 protein. The V and J calls shown here were made by TCRdb, not taken from the authors' results. The table has about 65,000 distinct CDR3 sequences, 6% to 7% seen once.

The rearrangement links TRBV6-2 or TRBV6-3 to TRBJ2-7; maybe TRBD2 (6 bases). This receptor was obtained from a female donor in good health. Some clones in this sample may be carry-over from other donors' samples. The sample taken for sequencing was whole blood. The CDR3 DNA sequence: TGTGCCAGCGTCCCGGACGGGAGCTCCTACGAGCAGTACTTC. Amino acid sequence: CASVPDGSSYEQYF.